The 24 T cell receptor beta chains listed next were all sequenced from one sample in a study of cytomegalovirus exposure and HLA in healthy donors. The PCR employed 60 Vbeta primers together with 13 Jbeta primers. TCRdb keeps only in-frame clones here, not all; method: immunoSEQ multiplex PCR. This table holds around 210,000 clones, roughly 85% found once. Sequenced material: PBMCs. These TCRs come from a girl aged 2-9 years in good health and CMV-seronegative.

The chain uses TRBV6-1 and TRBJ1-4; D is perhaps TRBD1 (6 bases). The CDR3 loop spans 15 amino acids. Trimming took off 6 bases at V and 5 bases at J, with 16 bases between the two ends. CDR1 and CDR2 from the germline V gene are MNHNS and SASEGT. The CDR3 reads CASRATGRGNEKLFF. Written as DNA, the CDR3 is TGTGCCAGCAGGGCCACAGGGCGGGGGAATGAAAAACTGTTTTTT.

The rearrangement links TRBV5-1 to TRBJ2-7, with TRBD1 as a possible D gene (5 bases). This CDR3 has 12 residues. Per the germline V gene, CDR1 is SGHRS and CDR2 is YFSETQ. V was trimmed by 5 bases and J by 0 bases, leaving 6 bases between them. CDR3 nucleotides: TGCGCCAGCAGTAGGGGCTCCTACGAGCAGTACTTC. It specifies CASSRGSYEQYF.

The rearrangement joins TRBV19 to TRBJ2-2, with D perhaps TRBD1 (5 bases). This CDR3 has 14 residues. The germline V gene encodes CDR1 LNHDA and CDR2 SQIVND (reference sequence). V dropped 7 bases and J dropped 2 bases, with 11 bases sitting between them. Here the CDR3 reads CASTGRANTGELFF. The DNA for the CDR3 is TGTGCCAGTACTGGCAGGGCTAACACCGGGGAGCTGTTTTTT.

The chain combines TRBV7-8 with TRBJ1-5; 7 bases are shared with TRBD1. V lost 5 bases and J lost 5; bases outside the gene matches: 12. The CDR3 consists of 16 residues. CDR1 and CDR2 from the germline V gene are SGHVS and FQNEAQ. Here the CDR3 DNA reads TGTGCCAGCAGCCTCTTACGCAGGGGGTTACATCAGCCCCAGCATTTT. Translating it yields CASSLLRRGLHQPQHF.

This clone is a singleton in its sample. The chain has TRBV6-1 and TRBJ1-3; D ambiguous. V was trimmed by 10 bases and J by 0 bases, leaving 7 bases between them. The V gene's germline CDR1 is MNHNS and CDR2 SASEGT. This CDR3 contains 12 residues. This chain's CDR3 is CATVLSGNTIYF. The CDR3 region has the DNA TGTGCCACCGTACTCTCTGGAAACACCATATATTTT.

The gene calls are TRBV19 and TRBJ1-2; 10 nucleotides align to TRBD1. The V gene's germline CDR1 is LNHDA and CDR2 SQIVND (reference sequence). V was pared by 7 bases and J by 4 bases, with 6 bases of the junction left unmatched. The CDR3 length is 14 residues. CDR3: CASITGQGGYGYTF. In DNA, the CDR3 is TGTGCCAGTATTACTGGACAGGGGGGCTATGGCTACACCTTC.

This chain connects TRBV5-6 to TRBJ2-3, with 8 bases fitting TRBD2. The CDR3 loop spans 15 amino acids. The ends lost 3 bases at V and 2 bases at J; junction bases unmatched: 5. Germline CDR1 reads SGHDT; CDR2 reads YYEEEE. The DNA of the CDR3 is TGTGCCAGCAGCTCAGCGGGAGCCAACACAGATACGCAGTATTTT. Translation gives CASSSAGANTDTQYF.

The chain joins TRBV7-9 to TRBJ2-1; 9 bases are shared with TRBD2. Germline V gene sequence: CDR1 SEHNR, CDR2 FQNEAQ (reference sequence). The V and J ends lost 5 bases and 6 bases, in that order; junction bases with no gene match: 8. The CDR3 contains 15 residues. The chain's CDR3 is CASSASGRSGNEQFF. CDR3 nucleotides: TGTGCCAGCAGCGCAAGCGGGAGGTCAGGCAATGAGCAGTTCTTC.

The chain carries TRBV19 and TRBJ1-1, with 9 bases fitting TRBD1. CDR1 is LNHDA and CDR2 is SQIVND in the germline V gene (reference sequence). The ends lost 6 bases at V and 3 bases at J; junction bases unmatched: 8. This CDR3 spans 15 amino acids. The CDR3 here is CASRTSGTGYTEAFF. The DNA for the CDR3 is TGTGCCAGTAGAACCTCCGGGACAGGGTACACTGAAGCTTTCTTT.

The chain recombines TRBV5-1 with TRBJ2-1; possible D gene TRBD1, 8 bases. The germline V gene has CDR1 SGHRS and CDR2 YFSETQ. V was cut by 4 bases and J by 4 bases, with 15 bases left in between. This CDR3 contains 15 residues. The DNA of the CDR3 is TGCGCCAGCAGCCCAGGGGGCGGGGGATACAATGAGCAGTTCTTC. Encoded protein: CASSPGGGGYNEQFF.

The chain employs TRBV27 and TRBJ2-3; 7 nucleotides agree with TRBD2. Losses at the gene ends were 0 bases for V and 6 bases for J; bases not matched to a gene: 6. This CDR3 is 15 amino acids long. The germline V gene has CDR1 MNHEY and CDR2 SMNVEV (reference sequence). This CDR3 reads CASSLSYRAGDTQYF. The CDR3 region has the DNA TGTGCCAGCAGTTTATCGTACAGAGCGGGGGATACGCAGTATTTT.

In nucleotides, the CDR3 is TGTGCCAGCAGCTTAGCGGGGGACTACGAGCAGTACTTC. Protein sequence: CASSLAGDYEQYF. The chain links TRBV2 to TRBJ2-7, with 9 positions matching TRBD2. Per the germline V gene, CDR1 is SNHLY and CDR2 is FYNNEI. V shed 6 bases and J 3 bases; nucleotides not matched to a gene: 3. The CDR3 runs to 13 residues.

The CDR3 nucleotides read TGCGCCAGCAGTAGCGGGGGGGCGGTCACCGGGGAGCTGTTTTTT. It yields the protein CASSSGGAVTGELFF. V usage is TRBV10-1 and J usage is TRBJ2-2, with 10 positions matching TRBD2. The V segment lost 5 bases and the J segment 4 bases; nucleotides outside the gene matches: 4. The CDR3 has 15 residues. Germline V gene data show CDR1 as WNHNN and CDR2 as SYGVQD (reference sequence).

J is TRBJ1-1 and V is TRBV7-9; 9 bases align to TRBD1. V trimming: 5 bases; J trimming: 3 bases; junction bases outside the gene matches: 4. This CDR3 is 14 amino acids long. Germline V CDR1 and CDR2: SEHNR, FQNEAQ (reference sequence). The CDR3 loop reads CASSGDREYTEAFF. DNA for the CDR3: TGTGCCAGCAGCGGGGACAGGGAATACACTGAAGCTTTCTTT.

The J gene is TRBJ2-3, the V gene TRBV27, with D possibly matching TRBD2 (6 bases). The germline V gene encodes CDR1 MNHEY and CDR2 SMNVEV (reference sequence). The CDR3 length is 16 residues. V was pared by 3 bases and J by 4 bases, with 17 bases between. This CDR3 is CASSFLTSIVSDTQYF. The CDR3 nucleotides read TGTGCCAGCAGTTTTTTGACTAGTATCGTCTCAGATACGCAGTATTTT.

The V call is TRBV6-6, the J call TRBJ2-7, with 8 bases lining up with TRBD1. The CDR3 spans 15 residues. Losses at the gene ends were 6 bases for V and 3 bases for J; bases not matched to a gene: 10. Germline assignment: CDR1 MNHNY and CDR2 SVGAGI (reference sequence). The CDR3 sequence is CASSDGGTGVYEQYF. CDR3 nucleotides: TGTGCCAGCAGCGATGGGGGGACAGGAGTCTACGAGCAGTACTTC.

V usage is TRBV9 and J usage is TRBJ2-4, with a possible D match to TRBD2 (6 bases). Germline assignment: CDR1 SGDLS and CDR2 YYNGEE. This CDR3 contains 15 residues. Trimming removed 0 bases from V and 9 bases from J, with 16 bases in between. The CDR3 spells CASSVAKRVQPIQYF. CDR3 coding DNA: TGTGCCAGCAGCGTAGCTAAGCGGGTACAGCCCATTCAGTACTTC.

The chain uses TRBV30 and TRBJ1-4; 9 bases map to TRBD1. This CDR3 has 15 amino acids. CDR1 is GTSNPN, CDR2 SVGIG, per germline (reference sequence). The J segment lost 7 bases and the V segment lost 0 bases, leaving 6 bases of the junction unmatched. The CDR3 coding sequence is TGTGCCTGGAGTGTCAGCCGGACAGGGGTTGAAAAACTGTTTTTT. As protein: CAWSVSRTGVEKLFF. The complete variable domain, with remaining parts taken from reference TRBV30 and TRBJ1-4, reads SQTIHQWPATLVQPVGSPLSLECTVEGTSNPNLYWYRQAAGRGLQLLFYSVGIGQISSEVPQNLSASRPQDRQFILSSKKLLLSDSGFYLCAWSVSRTGVEKLFFGSGTQLSVL.

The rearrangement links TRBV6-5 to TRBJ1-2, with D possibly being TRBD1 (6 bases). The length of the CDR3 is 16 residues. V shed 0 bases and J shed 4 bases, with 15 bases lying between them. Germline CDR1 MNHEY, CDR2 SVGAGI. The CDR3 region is CASSYSARDNLYGYTF. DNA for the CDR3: TGTGCCAGCAGTTACTCCGCCCGGGACAACCTCTATGGCTACACCTTC.

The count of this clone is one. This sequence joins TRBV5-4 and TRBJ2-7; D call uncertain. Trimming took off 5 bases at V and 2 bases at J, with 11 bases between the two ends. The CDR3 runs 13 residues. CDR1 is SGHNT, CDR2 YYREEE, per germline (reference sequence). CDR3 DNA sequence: TGTGCCAGCAGTGAGTCACAGACCTACGAGCAGTACTTC. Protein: CASSESQTYEQYF.

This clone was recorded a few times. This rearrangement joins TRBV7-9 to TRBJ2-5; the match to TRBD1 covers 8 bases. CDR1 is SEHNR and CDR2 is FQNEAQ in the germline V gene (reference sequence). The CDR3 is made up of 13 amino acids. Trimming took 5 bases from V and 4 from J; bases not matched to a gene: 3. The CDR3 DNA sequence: TGTGCCAGCAGCGGTACAGGGGGAGAGACCCAGTACTTC. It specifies CASSGTGGETQYF.

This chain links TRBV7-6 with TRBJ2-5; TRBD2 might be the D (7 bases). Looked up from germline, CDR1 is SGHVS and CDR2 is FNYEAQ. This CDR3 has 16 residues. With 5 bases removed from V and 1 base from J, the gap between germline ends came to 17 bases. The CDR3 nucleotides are TGTGCCAGCAGCCGGGCGGGGGCCACCCGCCAAGAGACCCAGTACTTC. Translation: CASSRAGATRQETQYF.

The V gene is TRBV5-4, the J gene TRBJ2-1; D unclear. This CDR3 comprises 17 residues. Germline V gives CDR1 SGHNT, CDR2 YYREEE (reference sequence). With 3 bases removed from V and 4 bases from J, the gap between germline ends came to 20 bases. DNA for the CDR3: TGTGCCAGCAGCTATTCCCTGAGCCCCATCGATTACAATGAGCAGTTCTTC. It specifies CASSYSLSPIDYNEQFF.

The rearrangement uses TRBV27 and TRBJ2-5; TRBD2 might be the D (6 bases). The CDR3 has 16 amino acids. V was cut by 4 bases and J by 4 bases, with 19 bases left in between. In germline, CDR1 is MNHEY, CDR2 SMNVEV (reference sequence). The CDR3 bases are TGTGCCAGCAGTTCTCTCTTGAATAAGGGAGGAGAGACCCAGTACTTC. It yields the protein CASSSLLNKGGETQYF.